This TCR beta chain derives from a study of cytomegalovirus exposure and HLA in healthy donors. Study-level background: The early release's HLA-typed donors yielded 80 million to 95 million unique TCRs.

The PCR was carried out with 60 Vbeta primers and 13 Jbeta primers. This table comes from immunoSEQ multiplex PCR, and its TCRdb copy is limited to in-frame clones, with some not included. The profile shows 200,000 or so clones, 70% to 80% of them singletons. General study results and limits: It was taken for granted in presence/absence analyses that sequencing depth across donors was roughly uniform. Follow-up analysis seemed to connect common viral pathogens with several of the most significant clusters identified. Later on, an analysis tied roughly 17,000 TCR beta sequences to HLA alleles at 0.05 false discovery rate.

Details on this clone: The antigen remains unidentified.

The clonotype comes from a girl aged 2 to 9 in good health and CMV-seronegative. The sequencing sample was made of PBMCs.

The CDR3 spells CASSPPGTQAMAREQFF. CDR3 sequence (DNA): TGTGCCAGCAGCCCTCCCGGGACTCAGGCAATGGCGCGTGAGCAGTTCTTC. The chain is built from TRBV5-4 and TRBJ2-1; D possibly corresponds to TRBD2 (6 bases). Germline-derived CDR1 and CDR2 are SGHNT and YYREEE (reference sequence). The CDR3 sequence is 17 residues long. Between the trimmed V and J ends, which lost 4 bases and 9 bases, there was a span of 26 bases.